The 32 T cell receptor beta chains listed next were all sequenced from one sample in a study of cytomegalovirus exposure and HLA in healthy donors. The PCR ran on 60 Vbeta and 13 Jbeta primers. The data were produced by immunoSEQ multiplex PCR, yet TCRdb's version contains in-frame clones alone and is incomplete. The data contain about 88,000 clones, just under 90% of them seen just once; the ten biggest clones take up 2% to 2.5%. The sample was PBMCs. All receptors come from a man younger than 30 in good health and CMV-seronegative.

The V gene is TRBV28, the J gene TRBJ1-5, with D uncertain. This CDR3 region has 14 residues. Trimming stripped 2 bases from V and 3 bases from J, with 8 bases between. Germline V CDR1 and CDR2: MDHEN, SYDVKM. CDR3 residues: CASSLNIPNQPQHF. The CDR3, as DNA: TGTGCCAGCAGTTTAAATATTCCCAATCAGCCCCAGCATTTT.

This sequence joins TRBV2 and TRBJ2-3, with 12 bases aligning to TRBD2. The germline gives CDR1 SNHLY, CDR2 FYNNEI. The J segment lost 8 bases and the V segment lost 1 base, leaving 4 bases of the junction unmatched. This CDR3 is built from 15 residues. The CDR3 is CASSEGLAGVGTQYF. CDR3 sequence (DNA): TGTGCCAGCAGTGAAGGACTAGCGGGAGTCGGTACGCAGTATTTT.

The J gene is TRBJ1-2, the V gene TRBV2; D unresolved. V dropped 3 bases and J dropped 7 bases, with 12 bases sitting between them. The CDR3 contains 13 residues. Germline CDR1 SNHLY, CDR2 FYNNEI. The CDR3 DNA reads TGTGCCAGCAGTGATAGAGGAGGGAGTGGCTACACCTTC. Translating gives CASSDRGGSGYTF. Complete variable domain (other parts from reference TRBV2 and TRBJ1-2): EPEVTQTPSHQVTQMGQEVILRCVPISNHLYFYWYRQILGQKVEFLVSFYNNEISEKSEIFDDQFSVERPDGSNFTLKIRSTKLEDSAMYFCASSDRGGSGYTFGSGTRLTVV.

V and J are TRBV28 and TRBJ2-3; 11 bases fit TRBD2. Germline values: CDR1 MDHEN, CDR2 SYDVKM. Trimming at V came to 6 bases and at J to 3 bases, leaving 2 bases not matched to a gene. The CDR3 loop spans 14 amino acids. As DNA, the CDR3 is TGTGCCAGCAGGCGACTAGCGGGAACAGATACGCAGTATTTT. Residues: CASRRLAGTDTQYF. Together with reference TRBV28 and TRBJ2-3, the CDR3 gives the full variable domain: DVKVTQSSRYLVKRTGEKVFLECVQDMDHENMFWYRQDPGLGLRLIYFSYDVKMKEKGDIPEGYSVSREKKERFSLILESASTNQTSMYLCASRRLAGTDTQYFGPGTRLTVL.

V is TRBV5-5 and J is TRBJ1-1; possibly TRBD1 for D (6 bases). In germline, CDR1 is SGHKS, CDR2 YYEKEE (reference sequence). Trimming took off 3 bases at V and 0 bases at J, with 12 bases between the two ends. The CDR3 is 15 amino acids. CDR3 coding DNA: TGTGCCAGCAGCTCAGAACAGGGAATGAACACTGAAGCTTTCTTT. Amino acids: CASSSEQGMNTEAFF.

The chain couples TRBV2 to TRBJ2-5; TRBD1 might be the D (6 bases). The germline CDR1 and CDR2 sequences are SNHLY and FYNNEI. V was cut by 4 bases and J by 5 bases, with 11 bases left in between. The length of the CDR3 is 13 residues. DNA of the CDR3: TGTGCCAGCAGTGGAGGGGGACGGGAGACCCAGTACTTC. As protein: CASSGGGRETQYF.

As DNA, the CDR3 is TGCGCCAGCAGCTTGTACCGGTCGCGGGAGAGGCACGAGCAGTACTTC. It encodes CASSLYRSRERHEQYF. This chain connects TRBV5-1 to TRBJ2-7; 7 bases agree with TRBD2. Germline loops: CDR1 SGHRS, CDR2 YFSETQ. V shed 1 base and J 5 bases; nucleotides not matched to a gene: 12. The CDR3 spans 16 residues.

V is TRBV6-1 and J is TRBJ1-1; 7 bases are shared with TRBD1. Trimming at V came to 3 bases and at J to 4 bases, leaving 14 bases not matched to a gene. The CDR3 sequence is 17 residues long. Germline V gene lookup returns CDR1 MNHNS and CDR2 SASEGT. In nucleotides, the CDR3 is TGTGCCAGCAGTGAGATCACAGGGGTGTATAAGGGCACTGAAGCTTTCTTT. This codes for CASSEITGVYKGTEAFF.

The V gene is TRBV28, the J gene TRBJ1-6; 7 nucleotides line up with TRBD1. The J segment lost 7 bases and the V segment lost 10 bases, leaving 10 bases of the junction unmatched. Germline V lookup: CDR1 MDHEN, CDR2 SYDVKM. This CDR3 region has 14 residues. The CDR3 sequence is CATLRGAVNSPLHF. CDR3 in DNA: TGTGCCACACTCAGGGGGGCCGTCAATTCACCCCTCCACTTT.

V gene TRBV4-1 combines with J gene TRBJ1-2; D might be TRBD1 (5 bases). With 1 base removed from V and 8 bases from J, the gap between germline ends came to 20 bases. Per germline, CDR1 MGHRA and CDR2 YSYEKL. CDR3 size: 16 residues. For the CDR3, the DNA is TGCGCCAGCAGCCAAGGGATGAGTCGGCAGGGCCGCGGCTACACCTTC. Its translation: CASSQGMSRQGRGYTF.

The CDR3 nucleotides read TGTGCCAGCAGTTTGGGGGGGACTAGCGGCGATGAGCAGTTCTTC. It encodes CASSLGGTSGDEQFF. The rearrangement links TRBV6-5 to TRBJ2-1, with TRBD2 identical over 11 bases. CDR1 and CDR2 (germline): MNHEY, SVGAGI. The CDR3 length is 15 residues. The junction had 7 bases not matched to a gene; V was cut back by 4 bases and J by 8 bases.

V is TRBV5-8 and J is TRBJ2-7, with no clear D. Germline V lookup: CDR1 SGHTS, CDR2 YDEGEE. V was pared by 0 bases and J by 3 bases, with 7 bases between. CDR3 length equals 13 residues. CDR3 nucleotide sequence: TGTGCCAGCAGCTTGGGCATTAGCTACGAGCAGTACTTC. Its translation: CASSLGISYEQYF.

The gene calls are TRBV11-2 and TRBJ2-1; 9 nucleotides match TRBD2. The CDR3 covers 15 residues. Germline loops: CDR1 SGHAT, CDR2 FQNNGV. The V gene end was trimmed by 5 bases and the J gene end by 2 bases; junction bases not matched to a gene: 4. The CDR3 here is CASSPRLAAYNEQFF. In DNA form, the CDR3 reads TGTGCCAGCAGCCCCCGACTAGCGGCCTACAATGAGCAGTTCTTC.

The chain uses TRBV7-2 and TRBJ2-1; TRBD2 matches at 9 bases. The V and J ends lost 1 base and 4 bases, in that order; junction bases with no gene match: 2. Germline-derived CDR1 and CDR2 are SGHTA and FQGNSA. The CDR3 runs 15 residues. The CDR3: CASSLVAGEYNEQFF. The CDR3 DNA reads as TGTGCCAGCAGCTTAGTAGCGGGAGAGTACAATGAGCAGTTCTTC. Looking up the rest from reference TRBV7-2 and TRBJ2-1 gives the full variable domain: GAGVSQSPSNKVTEKGKDVELRCDPISGHTALYWYRQSLGQGLEFLIYFQGNSAPDKSGLPSDRFSAERTGGSVSTLTIQRTQQEDSAVYLCASSLVAGEYNEQFFGPGTRLTVL.

The rearrangement uses TRBV2 and TRBJ2-1, with TRBD2 identical over 11 bases. Germline V gives CDR1 SNHLY, CDR2 FYNNEI. Germline trimming cut 8 bases from V and 15 bases from J; bases unmatched to any gene: 6. The CDR3 consists of 11 residues. The CDR3 region is CASQLAGVPFF. CDR3 DNA: TGTGCCAGCCAACTAGCGGGAGTCCCGTTCTTC.

This chain uses TRBV7-9 with TRBJ1-6; D might be TRBD1 (5 bases). Trimming took 4 bases from V and 7 from J, leaving 14 bases between them. Per germline, CDR1 SEHNR and CDR2 FQNEAQ (reference sequence). This CDR3 spans 15 amino acids. The CDR3 spells CASSSGQALNSPLHF. In DNA form, the CDR3 reads TGTGCCAGCAGCTCCGGACAAGCCCTAAATTCACCCCTCCACTTT.

The chain carries TRBV5-5 and TRBJ1-5, with D perhaps matching TRBD1 (5 bases). The V end lost 0 bases, the J end lost 3 bases, and 7 bases lay between the germline ends. The CDR3 contains 14 residues. Germline V gives CDR1 SGHKS, CDR2 YYEKEE (reference sequence). Here the CDR3 DNA reads TGTGCCAGCAGCTTGGGACAGCTCAATCAGCCCCAGCATTTT. Its protein is CASSLGQLNQPQHF.

The chain carries TRBV30 and TRBJ1-2, with 9 bases fitting TRBD1. The CDR3 has 14 residues. The V gene's germline CDR1 is GTSNPN and CDR2 SVGIG (reference sequence). Losses at the gene ends were 4 bases for V and 7 bases for J; bases not matched to a gene: 10. The DNA of the CDR3 is TGTGCCTGGAATTGGACAGGGGTGTTGGGTGGCTACACCTTC. Translation: CAWNWTGVLGGYTF.

The V and J genes are TRBV6-5 and TRBJ1-2; 7 bases line up with TRBD1. The germline V gene encodes CDR1 MNHEY and CDR2 SVGAGI. V lost 0 bases to trimming and J lost 3 bases; unmatched junction nucleotides: 4. This CDR3 is built from 15 residues. The CDR3 protein is CASSYSRQGDYGYTF. CDR3 nucleotides: TGTGCCAGCAGTTACTCGCGTCAGGGGGACTATGGCTACACCTTC.

The CDR3 region is CASSLVVGVRETQYF. CDR3 sequence (DNA): TGTGCCAGCAGCTTGGTCGTCGGGGTGAGAGAGACCCAGTACTTC. The chain is built from TRBV5-6 and TRBJ2-5; possible D gene TRBD2, 5 bases. Germline CDR1 SGHDT, CDR2 YYEEEE. V was cut by 0 bases and J by 4 bases, with 13 bases left in between. The CDR3 has 15 residues.

In regard to this clone: The junction departs from germline at one end; a sequencing error may be responsible. Other DNA variants within this sample encode the same CDR3. The chain recombines TRBV2 with TRBJ1-5, with D possibly matching TRBD1 (5 bases). Germline lookup yields CDR1 SNHLY and CDR2 FYNNEI. This CDR3 is built from 16 residues. This CDR3 reads CASSGWGGTSNQPQHF. The CDR3, as DNA: TGCGCCAGCAGTGGTTGGGGGGGGACGAGCAATCAGCCCCAGCATTTT.

V is TRBV6-5 and J is TRBJ1-6; 7 positions match TRBD1. Germline V lookup: CDR1 MNHEY, CDR2 SVGAGI. The V and J ends lost 6 bases and 18 bases, in that order; junction bases with no gene match: 8. The CDR3 is made up of 11 amino acids. Here the CDR3 reads CASRATGETHF. DNA for the CDR3: TGTGCCAGCAGGGCCACAGGGGAAACCCACTTT.

The chain joins TRBV18 to TRBJ2-2; the D is unclear. Trimming removed 4 bases at V and 4 bases at J, with 10 bases between. This CDR3 has 14 residues. Germline CDR1 is KGHSH and CDR2 is LQKENI. This CDR3 is CASSQSAGTGELFF. In DNA, the CDR3 is TGTGCCAGCTCACAGTCAGCAGGCACCGGGGAGCTGTTTTTT.

This chain's CDR3 is CASSEQGSTDTQYF. The CDR3 bases are TGTGCCAGCAGTGAACAGGGGAGCACAGATACGCAGTATTTT. The V call is TRBV2, the J call TRBJ2-3, with D perhaps matching TRBD1 (6 bases). Germline values: CDR1 SNHLY, CDR2 FYNNEI. The CDR3 consists of 14 residues. Trimming removed 2 bases at V and 0 bases at J, with 6 bases between.

The chain combines TRBV28 with TRBJ2-7; the D is unclear. Trimming left V 6 bases short and J 4 bases short, with 10 bases between. The CDR3 has 12 residues. Germline lookup yields CDR1 MDHEN and CDR2 SYDVKM. This chain's CDR3 is CASSPPLYEQYF. The CDR3 DNA is TGTGCCAGCAGCCCCCCCCTTTACGAGCAGTACTTC.

In DNA form, the CDR3 reads TGTGCCAGCAGTTACCGGCCGCCAGGGGGAGAGACCCAGTACTTC. Amino acids: CASSYRPPGGETQYF. The J gene is TRBJ2-5, the V gene TRBV6-6; the match to TRBD1 covers 7 bases. The CDR3 is made up of 15 amino acids. J was trimmed by 4 bases and V by 2 bases; bases with no gene match: 7. The germline gives CDR1 MNHNY, CDR2 SVGAGI (reference sequence).

In nucleotides, the CDR3 is TGCGCCAGCAGCTCGCGGATGGCTTTCTTT. Its translation: CASSSRMAFF. J is TRBJ1-1 and V is TRBV5-1; D call uncertain. V was cut by 3 bases and J by 11 bases, with 8 bases left in between. CDR1 SGHRS and CDR2 YFSETQ come from the germline V gene. CDR3 length: 10 residues.

This sequence joins TRBV6-6 and TRBJ1-2; 12 bases match TRBD1. This CDR3 region has 16 residues. The junction had 9 bases not matched to a gene; V was cut back by 6 bases and J by 4 bases. Germline V gene lookup returns CDR1 MNHNY and CDR2 SVGAGI (reference sequence). The CDR3 sequence is CASSNPGTGGSYGYTF. The CDR3 DNA reads as TGTGCCAGCAGCAATCCCGGGACAGGGGGCTCCTATGGCTACACCTTC.

The chain has TRBV13 and TRBJ1-5; perhaps TRBD1 as D (6 bases). The CDR3 totals 14 residues. V lost 5 bases, J lost 2 bases, and 10 bases lay in between. Germline V CDR1 and CDR2: PRHDT, FYEKMQ (reference sequence). The CDR3 loop is CASSQGLGNQPQHF. The CDR3 nucleotides read TGTGCCAGCAGCCAGGGGCTCGGCAATCAGCCCCAGCATTTT.

The CDR3 nucleotides are TGTGCCAGCTCACCAAGCGGGGGTGTCACTGAAGCTTTCTTT. Translating it yields CASSPSGGVTEAFF. The chain uses TRBV18 and TRBJ1-1; D might be TRBD1 (5 bases). CDR1 is KGHSH, CDR2 LQKENI, per germline. The CDR3 has 14 amino acids. The germline V and J ends were trimmed by 2 bases and 4 bases, with 11 bases remaining between them. The full variable domain, completed using reference TRBV18 and TRBJ1-1, is NAGVMQNPRHLVRRRGQEARLRCSPMKGHSHVYWYRQLPEEGLKFMVYLQKENIIDESGMPKERFSAEFPKEGPSILRIQQVVRGDSAAYFCASSPSGGVTEAFFGQGTRLTVV.

This clone was picked up one time. V is TRBV7-2 and J is TRBJ1-5, with TRBD1 matching 7 bases. J was trimmed by 6 bases and V by 2 bases; bases with no gene match: 4. Germline V gene lookup returns CDR1 SGHTA and CDR2 FQGNSA. The CDR3 has 14 residues. CDR3 sequence reads: CASSLKGASQPQHF. CDR3 bases: TGTGCCAGCAGCTTAAAGGGGGCATCTCAGCCCCAGCATTTT.

The CDR3 sequence: CASRLTGYGNSPLHF. CDR3 bases: TGTGCCAGCAGACTAACAGGGTACGGTAATTCACCCCTCCACTTT. The chain employs TRBV7-2 and TRBJ1-6; D might be TRBD1 (6 bases). Between the trimmed V and J ends, which lost 6 bases and 6 bases, there was a span of 15 bases. CDR1 and CDR2 (germline): SGHTA, FQGNSA. This CDR3 comprises 15 residues.